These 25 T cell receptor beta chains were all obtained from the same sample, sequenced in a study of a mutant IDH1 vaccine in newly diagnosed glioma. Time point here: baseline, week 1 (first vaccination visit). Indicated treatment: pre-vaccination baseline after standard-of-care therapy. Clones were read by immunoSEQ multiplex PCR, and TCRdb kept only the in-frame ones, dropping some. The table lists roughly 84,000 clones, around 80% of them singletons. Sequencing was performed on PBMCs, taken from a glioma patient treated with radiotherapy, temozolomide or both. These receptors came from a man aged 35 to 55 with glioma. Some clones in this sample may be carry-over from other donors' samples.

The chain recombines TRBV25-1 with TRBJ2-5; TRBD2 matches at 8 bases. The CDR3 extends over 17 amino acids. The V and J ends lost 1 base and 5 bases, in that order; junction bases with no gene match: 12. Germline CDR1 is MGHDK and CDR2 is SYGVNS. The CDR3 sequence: CASSEFPPPGGIETQYF. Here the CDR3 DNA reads TGTGCCAGCAGTGAATTCCCCCCTCCGGGGGGGATCGAGACCCAGTACTTC.

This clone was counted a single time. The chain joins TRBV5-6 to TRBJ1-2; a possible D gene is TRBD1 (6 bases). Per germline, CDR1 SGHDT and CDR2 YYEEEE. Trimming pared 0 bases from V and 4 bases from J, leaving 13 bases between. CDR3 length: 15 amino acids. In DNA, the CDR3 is TGTGCCAGCAGCTTGGCCCTGGACAGCCCCTATGGCTACACCTTC. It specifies CASSLALDSPYGYTF.

CDR3 residues: CASSVAGQGPNSPLHF. The CDR3 coding sequence is TGTGCCAGCAGCGTCGCTGGACAGGGCCCAAATTCACCCCTCCACTTT. V is TRBV9 and J is TRBJ1-6; TRBD1 matches 8 bases. Germline CDR1 SGDLS, CDR2 YYNGEE. J was trimmed by 7 bases and V by 2 bases; bases with no gene match: 8. The CDR3 runs to 16 residues. The full variable domain, with the rest looked up from reference TRBV9 and TRBJ1-6, is DSGVTQTPKHLITATGQRVTLRCSPRSGDLSVYWYQQSLDQGLQFLIQYYNGEERAKGNILERFSAQQFPDLHSELNLSSLELGDSALYFCASSVAGQGPNSPLHFGNGTRLTVT.

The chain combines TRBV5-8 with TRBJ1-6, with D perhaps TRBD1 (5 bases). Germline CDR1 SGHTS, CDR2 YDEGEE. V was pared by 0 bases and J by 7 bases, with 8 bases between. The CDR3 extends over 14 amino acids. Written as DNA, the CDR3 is TGTGCCAGCAGCTTGGGCAGGGAAAATTCACCCCTCCACTTT. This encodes CASSLGRENSPLHF.

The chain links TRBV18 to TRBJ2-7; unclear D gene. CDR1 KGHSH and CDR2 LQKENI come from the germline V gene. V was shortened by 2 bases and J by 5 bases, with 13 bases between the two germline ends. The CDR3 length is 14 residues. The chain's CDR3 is CASSPWKVGNEQYF. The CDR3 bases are TGTGCCAGCTCACCATGGAAGGTTGGCAACGAGCAGTACTTC.

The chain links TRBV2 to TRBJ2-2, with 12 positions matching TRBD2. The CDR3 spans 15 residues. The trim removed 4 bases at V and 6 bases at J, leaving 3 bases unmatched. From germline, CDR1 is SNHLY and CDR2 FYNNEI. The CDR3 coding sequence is TGTGCCAGCAGTGCCCCTAGCGGGGGGGCCGGGGAGCTGTTTTTT. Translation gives CASSAPSGGAGELFF. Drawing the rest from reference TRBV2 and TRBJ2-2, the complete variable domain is EPEVTQTPSHQVTQMGQEVILRCVPISNHLYFYWYRQILGQKVEFLVSFYNNEISEKSEIFDDQFSVERPDGSNFTLKIRSTKLEDSAMYFCASSAPSGGAGELFFGEGSRLTVL.

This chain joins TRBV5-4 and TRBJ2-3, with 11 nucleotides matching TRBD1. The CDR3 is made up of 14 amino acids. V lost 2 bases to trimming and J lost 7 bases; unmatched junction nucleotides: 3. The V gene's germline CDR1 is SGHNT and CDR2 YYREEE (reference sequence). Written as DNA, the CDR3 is TGTGCCAGCAGCTTAGGACAGGGGGCGTATACGCAGTATTTT. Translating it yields CASSLGQGAYTQYF.

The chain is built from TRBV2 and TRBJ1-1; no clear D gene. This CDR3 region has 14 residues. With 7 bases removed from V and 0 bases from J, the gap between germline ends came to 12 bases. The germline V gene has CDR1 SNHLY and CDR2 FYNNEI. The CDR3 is CASTQSYMNTEAFF. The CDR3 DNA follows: TGTGCCAGCACGCAGAGTTACATGAACACTGAAGCTTTCTTT.

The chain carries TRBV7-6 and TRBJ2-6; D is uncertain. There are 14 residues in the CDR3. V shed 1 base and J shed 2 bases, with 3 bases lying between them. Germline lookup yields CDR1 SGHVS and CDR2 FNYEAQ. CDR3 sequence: CASSLGPGANVLTF. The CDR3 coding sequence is TGTGCCAGCAGCTTAGGGCCTGGGGCCAACGTCCTGACTTTC.

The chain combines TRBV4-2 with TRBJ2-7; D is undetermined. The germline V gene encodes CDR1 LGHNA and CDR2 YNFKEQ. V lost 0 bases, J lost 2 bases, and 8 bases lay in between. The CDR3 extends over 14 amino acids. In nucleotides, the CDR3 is TGTGCCAGCAGCCAAGAGAGGCTAGCCTACGAGCAGTACTTC. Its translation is CASSQERLAYEQYF.

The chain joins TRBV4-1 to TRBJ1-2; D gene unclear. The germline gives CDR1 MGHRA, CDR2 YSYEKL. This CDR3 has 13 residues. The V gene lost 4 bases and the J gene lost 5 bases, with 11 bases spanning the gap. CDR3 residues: CASSPNSEYGYTF. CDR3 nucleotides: TGCGCCAGCAGCCCGAACAGTGAATATGGCTACACCTTC.

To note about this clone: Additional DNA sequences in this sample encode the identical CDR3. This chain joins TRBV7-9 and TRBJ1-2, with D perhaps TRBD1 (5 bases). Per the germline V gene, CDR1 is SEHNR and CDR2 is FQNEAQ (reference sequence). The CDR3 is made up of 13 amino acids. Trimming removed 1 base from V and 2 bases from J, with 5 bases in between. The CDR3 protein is CASSLGGNYGYTF. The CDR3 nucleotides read TGTGCCAGCAGCTTAGGGGGGAACTATGGCTACACCTTC. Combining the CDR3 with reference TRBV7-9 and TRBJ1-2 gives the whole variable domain DTGVSQNPRHKITKRGQNVTFRCDPISEHNRLYWYRQTLGQGPEFLTYFQNEAQLEKSRLLSDRFSAERPKGSFSTLEIQRTEQGDSAMYLCASSLGGNYGYTFGSGTRLTVV.

The CDR3 spells CATGQDNSPLHF. The DNA for the CDR3 is TGTGCCACCGGCCAGGATAATTCACCCCTCCACTTT. The V call is TRBV15, the J call TRBJ1-6; D call uncertain. This CDR3 has 12 residues. CDR1 is LNHNV and CDR2 is YYDKDF in the germline V gene (reference sequence). The V and J ends lost 8 bases and 5 bases respectively, with 7 bases between them.

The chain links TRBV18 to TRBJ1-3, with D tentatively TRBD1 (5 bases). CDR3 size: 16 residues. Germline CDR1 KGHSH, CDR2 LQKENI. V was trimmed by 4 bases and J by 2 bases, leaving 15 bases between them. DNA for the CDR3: TGTGCCAGCTCACTGACGACTGGGACTGCTGGAAACACCATATATTTT. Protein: CASSLTTGTAGNTIYF.

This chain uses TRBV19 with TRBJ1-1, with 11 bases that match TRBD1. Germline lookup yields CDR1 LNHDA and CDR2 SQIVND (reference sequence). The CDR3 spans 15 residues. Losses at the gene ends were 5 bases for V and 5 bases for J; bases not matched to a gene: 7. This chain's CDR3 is CASSPGQGARTEAFF. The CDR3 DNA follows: TGTGCCAGTAGTCCCGGACAGGGGGCGAGGACTGAAGCTTTCTTT. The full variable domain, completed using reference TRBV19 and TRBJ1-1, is DGGITQSPKYLFRKEGQNVTLSCEQNLNHDAMYWYRQDPGQGLRLIYYSQIVNDFQKGDIAEGYSVSREKKESFPLTVTSAQKNPTAFYLCASSPGQGARTEAFFGQGTRLTVV.

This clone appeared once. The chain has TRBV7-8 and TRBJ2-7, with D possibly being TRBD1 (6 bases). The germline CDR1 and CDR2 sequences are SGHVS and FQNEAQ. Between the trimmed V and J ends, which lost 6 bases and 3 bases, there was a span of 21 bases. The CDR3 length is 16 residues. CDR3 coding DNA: TGTGCCAGCAGTTCAATCAGGGGCTCCCAGTACTACGAGCAGTACTTC. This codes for CASSSIRGSQYYEQYF. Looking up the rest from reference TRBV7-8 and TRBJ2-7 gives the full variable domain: GAGVSQSPRYKVAKRGQDVALRCDPISGHVSLFWYQQALGQGPEFLTYFQNEAQLDKSGLPSDRFFAERPEGSVSTLKIQRTQQEDSAVYLCASSSIRGSQYYEQYFGPGTRLTVT.

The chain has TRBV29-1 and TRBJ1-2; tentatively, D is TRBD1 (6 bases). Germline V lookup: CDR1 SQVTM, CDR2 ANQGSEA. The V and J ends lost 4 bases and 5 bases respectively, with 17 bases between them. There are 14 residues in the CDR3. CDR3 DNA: TGCAGCGTTGCGGGGCAGGGGCGTTTATATGGCTACACCTTC. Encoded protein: CSVAGQGRLYGYTF.

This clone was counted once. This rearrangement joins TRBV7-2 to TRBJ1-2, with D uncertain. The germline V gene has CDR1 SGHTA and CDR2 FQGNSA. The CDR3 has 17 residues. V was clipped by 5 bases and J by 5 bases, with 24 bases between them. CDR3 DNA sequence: TGTGCCAGCAGCCAAGCCGCGGACCAAGCACAACTATATGGCTACACCTTC. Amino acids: CASSQAADQAQLYGYTF. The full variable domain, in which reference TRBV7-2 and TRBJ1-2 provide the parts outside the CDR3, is GAGVSQSPSNKVTEKGKDVELRCDPISGHTALYWYRQSLGQGLEFLIYFQGNSAPDKSGLPSDRFSAERTGGSVSTLTIQRTQQEDSAVYLCASSQAADQAQLYGYTFGSGTRLTVV.

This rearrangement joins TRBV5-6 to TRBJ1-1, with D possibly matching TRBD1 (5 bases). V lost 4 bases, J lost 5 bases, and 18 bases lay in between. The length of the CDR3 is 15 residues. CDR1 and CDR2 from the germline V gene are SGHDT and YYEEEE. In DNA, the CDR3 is TGTGCCAGCAGCAGACCGGACAACAGTAGAACTGAAGCTTTCTTT. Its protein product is CASSRPDNSRTEAFF.

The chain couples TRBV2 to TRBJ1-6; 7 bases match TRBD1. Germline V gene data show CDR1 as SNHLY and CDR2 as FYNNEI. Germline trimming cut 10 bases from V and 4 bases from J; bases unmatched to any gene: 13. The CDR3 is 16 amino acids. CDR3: CATVLSRGGYNSPLHF. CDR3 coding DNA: TGTGCCACCGTTTTGTCCAGGGGGGGATATAATTCACCCCTCCACTTT.

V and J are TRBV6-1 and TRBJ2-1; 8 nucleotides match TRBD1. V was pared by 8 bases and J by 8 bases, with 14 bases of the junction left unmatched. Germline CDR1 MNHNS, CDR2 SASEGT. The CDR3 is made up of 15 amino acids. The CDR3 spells CASLGEDRVRDEQFF. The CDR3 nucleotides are TGTGCCAGCCTAGGAGAGGACAGGGTCCGGGATGAGCAGTTCTTC.

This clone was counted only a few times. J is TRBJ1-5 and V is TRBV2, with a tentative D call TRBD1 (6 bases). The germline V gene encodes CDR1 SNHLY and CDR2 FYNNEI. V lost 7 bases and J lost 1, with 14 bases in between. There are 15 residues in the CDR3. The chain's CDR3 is CASNWRTDSNQPQHF. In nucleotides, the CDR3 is TGTGCCAGCAATTGGAGGACAGACAGCAATCAGCCCCAGCATTTT.

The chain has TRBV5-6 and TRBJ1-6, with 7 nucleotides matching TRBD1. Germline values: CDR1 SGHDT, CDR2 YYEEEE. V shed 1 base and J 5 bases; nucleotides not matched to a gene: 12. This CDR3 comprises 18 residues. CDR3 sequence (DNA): TGTGCCAGCAGCTTGTTGTTCGGGACAGTCTCGGATAATTCACCCCTCCACTTT. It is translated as CASSLLFGTVSDNSPLHF.

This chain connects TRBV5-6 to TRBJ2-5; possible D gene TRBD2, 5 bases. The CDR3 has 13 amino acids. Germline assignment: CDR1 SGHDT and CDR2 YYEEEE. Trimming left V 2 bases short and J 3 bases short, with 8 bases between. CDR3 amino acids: CASSFFGEETQYF. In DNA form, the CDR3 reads TGTGCCAGCAGCTTCTTCGGGGAAGAGACCCAGTACTTC.

CDR3 in amino acids: CASSVGSLNTEAFF. The DNA of the CDR3 is TGTGCCAGCAGCGTAGGTTCACTGAACACTGAAGCTTTCTTT. The genes are TRBV9 and TRBJ1-1; D call uncertain. Germline CDR1 and CDR2: SGDLS and YYNGEE. V lost 0 bases to trimming and J lost 0 bases, with 6 bases between them. The CDR3 runs 14 residues.